The next 31 T cell receptor beta chains were all read from a single sample in a study of T-cell memory formation after mild COVID-19. TCRdb reprocessed the 5' RACE reads via MiXCR and lists one record per CDR3 protein. The sample records some 130,000 distinct CDR3 sequences, almost 25% being singletons. Specimen: PBMCs or a T cell subset sorted from them (not recorded which). The receptors here all came from an adult woman who had mild COVID-19 (a few samples of this study predate the infection). Cell type and time point are not known.

This clonotype was recorded a few times. The chain recombines TRBV7-2 with TRBJ2-4, with D maybe TRBD1 (6 bases). Germline lookup yields CDR1 SGHTA and CDR2 FQGNSA. V gave up 6 bases and J gave up 8 bases, with 14 bases separating them. This CDR3 comprises 13 residues. The DNA for the CDR3 is TGTGCCAGCAGTTCCTATGGGGGCGACATTCAGTACTTC. Encoded protein: CASSSYGGDIQYF.

This clonotype came up once. The chain has TRBV3-1 and TRBJ2-3, with 8 bases lining up with TRBD1. The CDR3 length is 15 residues. Germline V lookup: CDR1 LGHDT, CDR2 YNNKEL (reference sequence). V shed 5 bases and J 6 bases; nucleotides not matched to a gene: 10. CDR3 nucleotide sequence: TGTGCCAGCAGCTTGGGACAGGTTAGAAGGGATACGCAGTATTTT. Protein product: CASSLGQVRRDTQYF.

V is TRBV7-9 and J is TRBJ1-6; no firm D call. The V end was cut by 5 bases, the J end by 9 bases, with 11 bases between. CDR3 size: 13 residues. The germline gives CDR1 SEHNR, CDR2 FQNEAQ (reference sequence). CDR3 loop: CASSPPGGSPLHF. The CDR3 region has the DNA TGTGCCAGCAGCCCCCCGGGTGGTTCACCCCTCCACTTT.

This clonotype has only a few counts. The chain employs TRBV24-1 and TRBJ1-1; maybe TRBD1 (5 bases). This CDR3 contains 13 residues. Germline V gives CDR1 KGHDR, CDR2 SFDVKD. Trimming took 9 bases from V and 1 from J, leaving 11 bases between them. For the CDR3, the DNA is TGTGCCACCCGAGGGGCGGGGAACACTGAAGCTTTCTTT. Amino acid sequence: CATRGAGNTEAFF.

This clonotype was picked up a small number of times. The V gene is TRBV7-9, the J gene TRBJ2-7, with TRBD1 matching over 10 bases. This CDR3 is 14 amino acids long. Looked up from germline, CDR1 is SEHNR and CDR2 is FQNEAQ (reference sequence). V trimming: 4 bases; J trimming: 7 bases; junction bases outside the gene matches: 7. In DNA, the CDR3 is TGTGCCAGCAGCTCACGGGACAGGGGAGGAGAGCAGTACTTC. Translated: CASSSRDRGGEQYF.

V gene TRBV7-2 combines with J gene TRBJ2-7; the D is unclear. Trimming left V 5 bases short and J 4 bases short, with 15 bases between. The germline V gene has CDR1 SGHTA and CDR2 FQGNSA. The CDR3 is 14 residues long. The CDR3 region has the DNA TGTGCCAGCAGCCCCATCCTTTTTGGGTACGAGCAGTACTTC. This sequence encodes CASSPILFGYEQYF.

The CDR3 sequence is CASSREGVTSPLHF. CDR3 coding DNA: TGTGCCAGCAGCCGGGAGGGGGTAACTTCACCCCTCCACTTT. This chain uses TRBV7-6 with TRBJ1-6, with D maybe TRBD1 (6 bases). CDR1 SGHVS and CDR2 FNYEAQ come from the germline V gene. The ends were cut back, 5 bases at V and 9 bases at J, with 14 bases in the middle. This CDR3 region has 14 residues.

The chain recombines TRBV6-6 with TRBJ2-1; D not resolved. The CDR3 sequence is 12 residues long. Trimming stripped 6 bases from V and 3 bases from J, with 6 bases between. The germline gives CDR1 MNHNY, CDR2 SVGAGI (reference sequence). The CDR3 DNA reads as TGTGCCAGCAGGGACCTCTACAATGAGCAGTTCTTC. Encoded protein: CASRDLYNEQFF.

This clonotype has just a few counts. V gene TRBV6-5 combines with J gene TRBJ1-5; 7 nucleotides line up with TRBD1. Germline lookup yields CDR1 MNHEY and CDR2 SVGAGI. The ends lost 2 bases at V and 4 bases at J; junction bases unmatched: 11. CDR3 size: 17 residues. The CDR3 region is CASSYRATGAGNQPQHF. CDR3 sequence (DNA): TGTGCCAGCAGTTACAGGGCCACAGGGGCAGGGAATCAGCCCCAGCATTTT.

This clonotype was counted a few times. V usage is TRBV20-1 and J usage is TRBJ2-1; a weak D match, TRBD2 (6 bases). V was shortened by 2 bases and J by 9 bases, with 17 bases between the two germline ends. This CDR3 is built from 14 residues. Germline CDR1 is DFQATT and CDR2 is SNEGSKA (reference sequence). CDR3 region: CSARSGDFGGEQFF. CDR3 bases: TGCAGTGCTAGATCGGGGGACTTCGGGGGTGAGCAGTTCTTC.

This clonotype has just a few counts. The rearrangement joins TRBV4-1 to TRBJ2-1; 7 nucleotides align to TRBD2. Germline CDR1 reads MGHRA; CDR2 reads YSYEKL. Germline trimming cut 2 bases from V and 4 bases from J; bases unmatched to any gene: 14. The CDR3 extends over 18 amino acids. The CDR3 is CASSQSPRPAGRYNEQFF. CDR3 in DNA: TGCGCCAGCAGCCAATCCCCCCGGCCAGCGGGACGTTACAATGAGCAGTTCTTC.

The rearrangement uses TRBV11-2 and TRBJ2-7, with TRBD2 identical over 9 bases. The CDR3 loop spans 16 amino acids. Germline V gene data show CDR1 as SGHAT and CDR2 as FQNNGV. With 1 base clipped from V and 2 bases from J, the junction kept 6 bases outside the gene matches. In DNA form, the CDR3 reads TGTGCCAGCAGCTTAGTGACTAGCGGCCCAGCCTACGAGCAGTACTTC. Translating gives CASSLVTSGPAYEQYF.

The chain carries TRBV12-3 or TRBV12-4 and TRBJ2-7, with a possible D match to TRBD2 (5 bases). The CDR3 loop spans 12 amino acids. The V and J ends lost 5 bases and 2 bases respectively, with 7 bases between them. This chain's CDR3 is CASSEGAYEQYF. For the CDR3, the DNA is TGTGCCAGCAGTGAGGGAGCCTACGAGCAGTACTTC.

The chain carries TRBV12-3 or TRBV12-4 and TRBJ1-2; possibly TRBD1 for D (5 bases). CDR3 length: 13 residues. The germline V and J ends were trimmed by 6 bases and 8 bases, with 16 bases remaining between them. DNA for the CDR3: TGTGCCAGCAGACCAGTGGGGGGAGGAGGCTACACCTTC. This codes for CASRPVGGGGYTF.

The chain links TRBV11-2 to TRBJ2-7; TRBD1 might be the D (6 bases). V gave up 3 bases and J gave up 6 bases, with 12 bases separating them. The CDR3 extends over 13 amino acids. CDR1 is SGHAT, CDR2 FQNNGV, per germline. Written as DNA, the CDR3 is TGTGCCAGCAGCTTCGGGTCCAGGGGCGAGCAGTACTTC. Translated: CASSFGSRGEQYF. Looking up the rest from reference TRBV11-2 and TRBJ2-7 gives the full variable domain: EAGVAQSPRYKIIEKRQSVAFWCNPISGHATLYWYQQILGQGPKLLIQFQNNGVVDDSQLPKDRFSAERLKGVDSTLKIQPAKLEDSAVYLCASSFGSRGEQYFGPGTRLTVT.

This clonotype showed up just a few times. The V and J genes are TRBV20-1 and TRBJ1-2; D is perhaps TRBD1 (6 bases). Germline values: CDR1 DFQATT, CDR2 SNEGSKA (reference sequence). V lost 0 bases, J lost 0 bases, and 17 bases lay in between. This CDR3 contains 17 residues. CDR3 protein: CSARDERGLSPNYGYTF. In nucleotides, the CDR3 is TGCAGTGCTAGAGATGAACGGGGGCTGAGTCCTAACTATGGCTACACCTTC.

This clonotype was counted between two and nine times. V usage is TRBV12-3 or TRBV12-4 and J usage is TRBJ1-1, with TRBD1 as a possible D gene (6 bases). Trimming cost V 9 bases and J 3 bases, with 14 bases left between them. CDR3 length equals 13 residues. The CDR3 bases are TGTGCCAGTCGTCAGGGGACCCACACTGAAGCTTTCTTT. Residues: CASRQGTHTEAFF.

J is TRBJ1-4 and V is TRBV4-1; D not certain. From germline, CDR1 is MGHRA and CDR2 YSYEKL. CDR3 size: 15 residues. V shed 0 bases and J shed 5 bases, with 10 bases lying between them. The CDR3 coding sequence is TGCGCCAGCAGCCAAGAGACTACCCTGAATGAAAAACTGTTTTTT. Translated: CASSQETTLNEKLFF.

The chain uses TRBV2 and TRBJ2-7; D might be TRBD1 (6 bases). Germline lookup yields CDR1 SNHLY and CDR2 FYNNEI. Trimming removed 10 bases at V and 1 base at J, with 11 bases between. The CDR3 consists of 12 residues. CDR3 amino acids: CAKGDRSYEQYF. The DNA for the CDR3 is TGTGCCAAAGGAGACAGGTCCTACGAGCAGTACTTC.

The chain is built from TRBV6-1 and TRBJ1-5; D unresolved. The V end was cut by 1 base, the J end by 1 base, with 8 bases between. The CDR3 is 15 amino acids. In germline, CDR1 is MNHNS, CDR2 SASEGT. The CDR3 DNA reads as TGTGCCAGCAGTGAAGGACAATCAAGCAATCAGCCCCAGCATTTT. Encoded protein: CASSEGQSSNQPQHF.

The chain recombines TRBV3-1 with TRBJ2-7, with D maybe TRBD1 (6 bases). CDR1 and CDR2 (germline): LGHDT, YNNKEL (reference sequence). The CDR3 loop spans 14 amino acids. Trimming shortened V by 5 bases and J by 6 bases, and 17 bases separated the two germline ends. In nucleotides, the CDR3 is TGTGCCAGCAGCTCACACAGGGAGTGGAGCGAGCAGTACTTC. Translated: CASSSHREWSEQYF.

V is TRBV7-7 and J is TRBJ2-3, with TRBD2 matching over 9 bases. The CDR3 is 15 residues long. With 6 bases clipped from V and 4 bases from J, the junction kept 8 bases outside the gene matches. The germline V gene encodes CDR1 SSHAT and CDR2 FNYEAQ (reference sequence). CDR3 nucleotides: TGTGCCAGCAGTCCCGAGCGGGGGGCAGCAGATACGCAGTATTTT. The encoded protein is CASSPERGAADTQYF.

The rearrangement uses TRBV9 and TRBJ2-7; no clear D. The CDR3 consists of 16 residues. The V and J ends lost 1 base and 0 bases respectively, with 14 bases between them. CDR1 and CDR2 from the germline V gene are SGDLS and YYNGEE. CDR3 nucleotide sequence: TGTGCCAGCAGCGTATACAGTGATCATAGCTCCTACGAGCAGTACTTC. Its translation is CASSVYSDHSSYEQYF.

The CDR3 DNA reads as TGTGCCAGCAGCTTAGGGCCCCGGGACAACTACGAGCAGTACTTC. This codes for CASSLGPRDNYEQYF. The chain employs TRBV7-9 and TRBJ2-7; the D gene is possibly TRBD1 (6 bases). The CDR3 is made up of 15 amino acids. V dropped 1 base and J dropped 3 bases, with 13 bases sitting between them. Per germline, CDR1 SEHNR and CDR2 FQNEAQ (reference sequence).

The V gene is TRBV5-1, the J gene TRBJ2-1; D is undetermined. The CDR3 consists of 17 residues. V lost 1 base and J 0 bases, leaving 14 bases between the germline ends. Germline CDR1 reads SGHRS; CDR2 reads YFSETQ. The CDR3 protein is CASSLTPLGSSYNEQFF. CDR3 coding DNA: TGCGCCAGCAGCTTGACTCCGTTAGGTAGCTCCTACAATGAGCAGTTCTTC.

This clonotype was seen more than once but under ten times. The rearrangement uses TRBV9 and TRBJ1-4; D is unresolved. This CDR3 comprises 15 residues. V was cut by 3 bases and J by 7 bases, with 16 bases left in between. Germline-derived CDR1 and CDR2 are SGDLS and YYNGEE. CDR3 sequence (DNA): TGTGCCAGCAGCGAAGACCCGACGGCCGGTGAAAAACTGTTTTTT. It codes for CASSEDPTAGEKLFF.

The table lists this clonotype with a few counts. The V and J genes are TRBV4-1 and TRBJ2-7; no definite D call. This CDR3 has 13 residues. Deletions cut 2 bases from V and 1 base from J, with 6 bases between. Germline CDR1 reads MGHRA; CDR2 reads YSYEKL. The CDR3 nucleotides read TGCGCCAGCAGCCAAACCGGGTCCTACGAGCAGTACTTC. Translated: CASSQTGSYEQYF.

The rearrangement links TRBV4-3 to TRBJ2-1, with D uncertain. Germline assignment: CDR1 LGHNA and CDR2 YSLEER. The V gene lost 0 bases and the J gene lost 11 bases, with 8 bases spanning the gap. The CDR3 contains 12 residues. The CDR3 here is CASSQDDRQQFF. CDR3 coding DNA: TGCGCCAGCAGCCAAGACGACCGACAGCAGTTCTTC.

In its sample, this clonotype was seen once. The chain combines TRBV24-1 with TRBJ2-1; D gene uncertain. The CDR3 has 17 residues. V gave up 5 bases and J gave up 2 bases, with 18 bases separating them. Germline loops: CDR1 KGHDR, CDR2 SFDVKD. CDR3: CATSAVPSTATYNEQFF. The CDR3, as DNA: TGTGCCACCAGTGCGGTCCCGTCAACCGCGACCTACAATGAGCAGTTCTTC.

The V gene is TRBV7-9, the J gene TRBJ1-2, with a possible D match to TRBD1 (5 bases). CDR1 and CDR2 (germline): SEHNR, FQNEAQ (reference sequence). Trimming removed 5 bases at V and 3 bases at J, with 16 bases between. The CDR3 has 15 residues. The CDR3 DNA follows: TGTGCCAGCAGCCCATCGGGGGGTTTGGACTATGGCTACACCTTC. Translating it yields CASSPSGGLDYGYTF.

The genes are TRBV6-1 and TRBJ2-7; 7 bases match TRBD2. In germline, CDR1 is MNHNS, CDR2 SASEGT. This CDR3 is 14 amino acids long. Trimming removed 4 bases from V and 1 base from J; junction bases left unmatched: 4. DNA of the CDR3: TGTGCCAGCAGTGCCCGACTAGCATCCTACGAGCAGTACTTC. This encodes CASSARLASYEQYF.